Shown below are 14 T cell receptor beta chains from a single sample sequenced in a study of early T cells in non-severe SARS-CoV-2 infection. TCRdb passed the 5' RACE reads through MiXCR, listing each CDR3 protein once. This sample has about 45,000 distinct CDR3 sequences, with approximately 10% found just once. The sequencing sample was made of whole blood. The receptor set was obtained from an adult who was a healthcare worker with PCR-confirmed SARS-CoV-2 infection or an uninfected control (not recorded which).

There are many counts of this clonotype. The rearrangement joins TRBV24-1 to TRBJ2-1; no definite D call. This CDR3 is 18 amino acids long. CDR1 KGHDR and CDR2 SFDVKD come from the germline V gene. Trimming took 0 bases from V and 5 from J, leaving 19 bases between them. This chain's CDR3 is CATSDLVAGTHADNEQFF. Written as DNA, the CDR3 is TGTGCCACCAGTGATTTGGTGGCAGGCACACATGCCGACAATGAGCAGTTCTTC.

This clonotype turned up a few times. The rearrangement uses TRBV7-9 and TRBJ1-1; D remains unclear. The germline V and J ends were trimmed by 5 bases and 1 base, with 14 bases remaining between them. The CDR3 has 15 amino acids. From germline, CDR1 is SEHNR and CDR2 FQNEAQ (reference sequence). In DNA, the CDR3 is TGTGCCAGCAGCCTGAGCCGCATTTCGAACACTGAAGCTTTCTTT. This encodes CASSLSRISNTEAFF. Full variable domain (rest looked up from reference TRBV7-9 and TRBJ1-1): DTGVSQNPRHKITKRGQNVTFRCDPISEHNRLYWYRQTLGQGPEFLTYFQNEAQLEKSRLLSDRFSAERPKGSFSTLEIQRTEQGDSAMYLCASSLSRISNTEAFFGQGTRLTVV.

CDR3 nucleotides: TGTGGATTTCAAGAGACCCAGTACTTC. Amino acids: CGFQETQYF. The chain uses TRBV28 and TRBJ2-5; D gene uncertain. The germline V gene has CDR1 MDHEN and CDR2 SYDVKM. The CDR3 has 9 amino acids. The variable domain in full, with the rest retrieved from reference TRBV28 and TRBJ2-5, is DVKVTQSSRYLVKRTGEKVFLECVQDMDHENMFWYRQDPGLGLRLIYFSYDVKMKEKGDIPEGYSVSREKKERFSLILESASTNQTSMYLCGFQETQYFGPGTRLLVL.

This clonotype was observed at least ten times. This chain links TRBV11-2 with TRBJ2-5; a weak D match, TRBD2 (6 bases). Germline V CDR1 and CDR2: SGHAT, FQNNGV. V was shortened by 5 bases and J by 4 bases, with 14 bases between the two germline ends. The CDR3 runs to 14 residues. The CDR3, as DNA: TGTGCCAGCAGCCTTTCGAGGCGGGGAGAGACCCAGTACTTC. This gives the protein CASSLSRRGETQYF.

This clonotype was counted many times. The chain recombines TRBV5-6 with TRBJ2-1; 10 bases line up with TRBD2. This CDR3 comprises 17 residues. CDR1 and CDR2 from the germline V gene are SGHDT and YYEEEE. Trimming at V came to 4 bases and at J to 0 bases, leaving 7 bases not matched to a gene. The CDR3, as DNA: TGTGCCAGCAGCGGATCTAGCGGGGGCAACTCCTACAATGAGCAGTTCTTC. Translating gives CASSGSSGGNSYNEQFF.

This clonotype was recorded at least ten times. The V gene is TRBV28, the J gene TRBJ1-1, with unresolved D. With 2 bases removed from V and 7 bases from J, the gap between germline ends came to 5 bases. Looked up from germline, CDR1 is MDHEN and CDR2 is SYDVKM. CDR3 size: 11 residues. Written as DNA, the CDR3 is TGTGCCAGCAGTTTACAGAGTGAAGCTTTCTTT. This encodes CASSLQSEAFF.

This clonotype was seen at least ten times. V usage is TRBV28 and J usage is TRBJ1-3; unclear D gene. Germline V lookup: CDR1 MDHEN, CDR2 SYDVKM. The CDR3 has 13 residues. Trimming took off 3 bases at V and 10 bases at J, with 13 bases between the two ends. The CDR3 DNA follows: TGTGCCAGCAGTTTCGGATCTTCCGCTACCATATATTTT. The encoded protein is CASSFGSSATIYF. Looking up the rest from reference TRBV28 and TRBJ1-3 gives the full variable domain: DVKVTQSSRYLVKRTGEKVFLECVQDMDHENMFWYRQDPGLGLRLIYFSYDVKMKEKGDIPEGYSVSREKKERFSLILESASTNQTSMYLCASSFGSSATIYFGEGSWLTVV.

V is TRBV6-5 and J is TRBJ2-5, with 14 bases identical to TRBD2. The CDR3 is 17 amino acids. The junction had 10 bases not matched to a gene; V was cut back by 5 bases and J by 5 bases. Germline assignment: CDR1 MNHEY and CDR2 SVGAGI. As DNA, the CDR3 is TGTGCCAGCAGTCGGAGACTAGCGGGGGGGTTGACGGAGACCCAGTACTTC. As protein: CASSRRLAGGLTETQYF.

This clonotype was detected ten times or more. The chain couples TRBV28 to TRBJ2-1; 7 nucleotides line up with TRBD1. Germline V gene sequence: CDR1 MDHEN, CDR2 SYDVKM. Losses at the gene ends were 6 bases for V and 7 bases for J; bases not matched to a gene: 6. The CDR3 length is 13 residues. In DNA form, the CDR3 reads TGTGCCAGCAGCAAGACAGGGTTGAATGAGCAGTTCTTC. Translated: CASSKTGLNEQFF.

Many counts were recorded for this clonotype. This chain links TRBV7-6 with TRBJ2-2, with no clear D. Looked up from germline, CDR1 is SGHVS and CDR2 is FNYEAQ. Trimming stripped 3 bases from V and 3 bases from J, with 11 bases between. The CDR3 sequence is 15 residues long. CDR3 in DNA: TGTGCCAGCAGCTTCGGCCCCCCCGACACCGGGGAGCTGTTTTTT. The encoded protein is CASSFGPPDTGELFF.

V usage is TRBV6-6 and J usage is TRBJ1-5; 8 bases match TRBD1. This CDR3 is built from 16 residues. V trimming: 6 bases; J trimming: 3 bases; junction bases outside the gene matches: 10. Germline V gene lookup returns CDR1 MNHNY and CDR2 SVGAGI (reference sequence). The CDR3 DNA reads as TGTGCCAGCAGCCCACCAACCCAGGGGGCCAATCAGCCCCAGCATTTT. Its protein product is CASSPPTQGANQPQHF.

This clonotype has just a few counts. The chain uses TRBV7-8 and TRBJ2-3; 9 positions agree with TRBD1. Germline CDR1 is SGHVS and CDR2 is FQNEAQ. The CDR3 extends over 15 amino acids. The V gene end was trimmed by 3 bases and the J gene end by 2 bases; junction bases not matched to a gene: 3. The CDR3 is CASSFRDRDTDTQYF. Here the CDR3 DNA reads TGTGCCAGCAGCTTCCGGGACAGGGACACAGATACGCAGTATTTT.

The CDR3 reads CASSFAGKLLGEQYF. In nucleotides, the CDR3 is TGTGCCAGCAGCTTTGCGGGTAAACTACTGGGCGAGCAGTACTTC. V gene TRBV7-6 combines with J gene TRBJ2-7; D is possibly TRBD2 (5 bases). The CDR3 loop spans 15 amino acids. Germline V gives CDR1 SGHVS, CDR2 FNYEAQ. The V end lost 3 bases, the J end lost 6 bases, and 18 bases lay between the germline ends. The variable domain in full, with the rest retrieved from reference TRBV7-6 and TRBJ2-7, is GAGVSQSPRYKVTKRGQDVALRCDPISGHVSLYWYRQALGQGPEFLTYFNYEAQQDKSGLPNDRFSAERPEGSISTLTIQRTEQRDSAMYRCASSFAGKLLGEQYFGPGTRLTVT.

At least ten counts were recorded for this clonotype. This CDR3 is CASSQDTSGRLQETQYF. The CDR3 coding sequence is TGTGCCAGCAGCCAGGACACTAGCGGGAGGCTTCAAGAGACCCAGTACTTC. The V call is TRBV21-1, the J call TRBJ2-5; TRBD2, the D gene given by the table, was not confirmed from the DNA. TRBV21-1 is a known pseudogene. This CDR3 has 17 amino acids.